This T cell receptor (beta chain) stems from a study of early stage breast cancer tumors. Study at large: Eight ER+/PR+/HER2- tumors were invasive ductal; a few were invasive lobular. Each sample averaged roughly 10-fold read coverage.

V lost 4 bases and J lost 2, with 11 bases in between. Looked up from germline, CDR1 is SGHRS and CDR2 is YFSETQ. This CDR3 spans 14 amino acids. Blood replicates held 0.5 ug DNA, tumor or normal breast around 1.5 ug, two each. Clones were read by immunoSEQ multiplex PCR, and TCRdb kept only the in-frame ones, dropping some. The repertoire holds about 51,000 clones, with about three quarters as singletons. Worth noting for this clone: The target antigen is unknown.

Study conclusions and caveats: Chain pairing and CD4, CD8 or FOXP3 expression were not captured.

The chain combines TRBV5-1 with TRBJ2-3, with TRBD1 as a possible D gene (6 bases). The sample comprised blood. The receptor comes from a person aged 40 to 49 with breast cancer. In DNA form, the CDR3 reads TGCGCCAGCAGCGTGGACAGATTCACAGATACGCAGTATTTT. This translates into CASSVDRFTDTQYF.